This TCR beta chain was sequenced during a study of blood T cell repertoires in COVID-19. The CDR3 extends over 15 amino acids. Germline-derived CDR1 and CDR2 are MDHEN and SYDVKM. J was trimmed by 3 bases and V by 1 base; bases with no gene match: 4. Profiled with immunoSEQ multiplex PCR; TCRdb holds only in-frame clones, not every one. The table records a few hundred thousand clones, 88% of them present only once. The sample consisted of PBMCs or T cells enriched from blood (not recorded which). This TCR was recovered from a woman aged 18-30 years who had recovered from COVID-19. V usage is TRBV28 and J usage is TRBJ1-2; 8 bases match TRBD1. CDR3 protein: CASSLSPTGDYGYTF. CDR3 sequence (DNA): TGTGCCAGCAGTTTATCCCCGACAGGGGACTATGGCTACACCTTC.